These 9 T cell receptor beta chains were sequenced from one sample in a study of blood T cell repertoires in COVID-19. Sequencing used immunoSEQ multiplex PCR; TCRdb keeps in-frame clones, though not all of them. This table holds a few hundred thousand clones, approximately 88% found once. The sample was peripheral blood. Receptor source: a man between 40 and 49 years old with acute or convalescent COVID-19.

The chain joins TRBV6-2 or TRBV6-3 to TRBJ2-1; TRBD2 agrees at 11 bases. In germline, CDR1 is MNHEY, CDR2 SVGEGT. The CDR3 length is 18 residues. Losses at the gene ends were 3 bases for V and 3 bases for J; bases not matched to a gene: 10. Here the CDR3 DNA reads TGTGCCAGCAGTTATCCCACGGGACTAGCGGCCTACTACAATGAGCAGTTCTTC. Its translation is CASSYPTGLAAYYNEQFF.

The chain has TRBV5-1 and TRBJ2-7; 7 bases align to TRBD1. After removal of 1 base from V and 5 bases from J, the junction contained 3 bases not matched to a gene. Germline values: CDR1 SGHRS, CDR2 YFSETQ. The CDR3 loop spans 13 amino acids. As DNA, the CDR3 is TGCGCCAGCAGCTTGAACAGGGGCAACGAGCAGTACTTC. Its protein is CASSLNRGNEQYF. Complete variable domain (other parts from reference TRBV5-1 and TRBJ2-7): KAGVTQTPRYLIKTRGQQVTLSCSPISGHRSVSWYQQTPGQGLQFLFEYFSETQRNKGNFPGRFSGRQFSNSRSEMNVSTLELGDSALYLCASSLNRGNEQYFGPGTRLTVT.

J is TRBJ1-1 and V is TRBV5-1, with TRBD1 identical over 9 bases. CDR3 length equals 14 residues. The trim removed 4 bases at V and 8 bases at J, leaving 9 bases unmatched. Per germline, CDR1 SGHRS and CDR2 YFSETQ. The CDR3 DNA sequence: TGCGCCAGCAGCCTTGGACAGGGGCCCGAGGAAGCTTTCTTT. Translated: CASSLGQGPEEAFF.

The gene calls are TRBV18 and TRBJ1-1; no definite D call. The V and J ends lost 1 base and 3 bases respectively, with 9 bases between them. This CDR3 region has 14 residues. Germline CDR1 reads KGHSH; CDR2 reads LQKENI. The CDR3 DNA reads as TGTGCCAGCTCACCACAGGCCGGGGACACTGAAGCTTTCTTT. Its protein is CASSPQAGDTEAFF.

The V and J genes are TRBV29-1 and TRBJ1-4; perhaps TRBD1 as D (5 bases). V lost 4 bases to trimming and J lost 8 bases, with 14 bases between them. The length of the CDR3 is 13 residues. Germline V gene sequence: CDR1 SQVTM, CDR2 ANQGSEA. The CDR3 DNA follows: TGCAGCGTTGTATCCCCAGGGAGGGAAAAACTGTTTTTT. Its protein is CSVVSPGREKLFF. The variable domain in full, completed from reference TRBV29-1 and TRBJ1-4, reads SAVISQKPSRDICQRGTSLTIQCQVDSQVTMMFWYRQQPGQSLTLIATANQGSEATYESGFVIDKFPISRPNLTFSTLTVSNMSPEDSSIYLCSVVSPGREKLFFGSGTQLSVL.

The J gene is TRBJ2-7, the V gene TRBV12-5; 10 positions match TRBD2. Germline trimming cut 1 base from V and 6 bases from J; bases unmatched to any gene: 6. Germline-derived CDR1 and CDR2 are LGHNT and FRNRAP. This CDR3 is 15 amino acids long. The CDR3 loop is CASGLAGTSVPEQYF. DNA of the CDR3: TGTGCTAGTGGTTTGGCCGGGACTAGCGTCCCCGAGCAGTACTTC.

The chain carries TRBV10-3 and TRBJ2-2; 10 bases match TRBD2. CDR3 length: 16 amino acids. Trimming at V came to 3 bases and at J to 1 base, leaving 2 bases not matched to a gene. Germline CDR1 and CDR2: ENHRY and SYGVKD. The CDR3 bases are TGTGCCATCAGTGAACTAGCGGGGAGGAACACCGGGGAGCTGTTTTTT. Protein product: CAISELAGRNTGELFF.

The genes are TRBV28 and TRBJ1-1; D not certain. Per germline, CDR1 MDHEN and CDR2 SYDVKM. This CDR3 is built from 12 residues. V lost 3 bases and J lost 7, with 9 bases in between. CDR3 sequence reads: CASSLYQVEAFF. The CDR3 nucleotides are TGTGCCAGCAGTTTGTATCAGGTTGAAGCTTTCTTT.

This sequence joins TRBV5-5 and TRBJ2-5, with D possibly TRBD1 on 6 matching bases. The ends were cut back, 2 bases at V and 5 bases at J, with 16 bases in the middle. Germline V gives CDR1 SGHKS, CDR2 YYEKEE (reference sequence). The CDR3 contains 15 residues. The CDR3 nucleotides are TGTGCCAGCAGCTTTACAGGGAATGAGGGGGAGACCCAGTACTTC. Its protein product is CASSFTGNEGETQYF.